This entry lists 28 T cell receptor beta chains sequenced from one sample in a study of early T cells in non-severe SARS-CoV-2 infection. TCRdb processed the 5' RACE reads anew with MiXCR; each CDR3 protein has one entry. The sample contains around 30,000 distinct CDR3 sequences, 6% to 7% of which appear only once. The sequenced material came from whole blood. All receptors come from an adult who was a healthcare worker with PCR-confirmed SARS-CoV-2 infection or an uninfected control (not recorded which).

This clonotype was picked up many times. The V gene is TRBV20-1, the J gene TRBJ2-3, with 8 bases lining up with TRBD2. Losses at the gene ends were 0 bases for V and 4 bases for J; bases not matched to a gene: 9. The CDR3 sequence is 16 residues long. Germline CDR1 reads DFQATT; CDR2 reads SNEGSKA (reference sequence). CDR3 protein: CSARDSTGLAADTQYF. Here the CDR3 DNA reads TGCAGTGCTAGAGATAGCACCGGACTAGCTGCAGATACGCAGTATTTT.

This clonotype was detected many times. The V call is TRBV12-3 or TRBV12-4, the J call TRBJ2-5; D not resolved. V was clipped by 3 bases and J by 4 bases, with 15 bases between them. The CDR3 sequence is 15 residues long. The CDR3 DNA follows: TGTGCCAGCAGTTTTGCTCCGGGCCAGAGAGAGACCCAGTACTTC. It encodes CASSFAPGQRETQYF.

Concerning this clonotype itself: A read error is possible here, since a much larger clone lies one base away. The rearrangement joins TRBV27 to TRBJ2-3, with 8 bases identical to TRBD2. The length of the CDR3 is 15 residues. Germline CDR1 MNHEY, CDR2 SMNVEV (reference sequence). The CDR3 DNA follows: TGTGCCGGCAGTTTCGGCGGGGGGCTCACAGATACGCAGTATTTT. Its translation: CAGSFGGGLTDTQYF.

Ten or more counts support this clonotype. The V gene is TRBV29-1, the J gene TRBJ2-7, with TRBD1 as a possible D gene (5 bases). This CDR3 has 13 amino acids. V lost 1 base and J 2 bases, leaving 9 bases between the germline ends. Germline assignment: CDR1 SQVTM and CDR2 ANQGSEA. The CDR3: CSVEGDRAYEQYF. CDR3 sequence (DNA): TGCAGCGTTGAAGGTGACAGAGCCTACGAGCAGTACTTC.

This clonotype was observed many times. The rearrangement links TRBV20-1 to TRBJ2-5; TRBD2 agrees at 9 bases. This CDR3 has 14 amino acids. V trimming: 2 bases; J trimming: 2 bases; junction bases outside the gene matches: 3. The V gene's germline CDR1 is DFQATT and CDR2 SNEGSKA (reference sequence). The CDR3 nucleotides read TGCAGTGCTAGACCGACTAGCGGACAAGAGACCCAGTACTTC. It codes for CSARPTSGQETQYF.

This clonotype was found many times. J is TRBJ1-3 and V is TRBV3-1; D uncertain. Between the trimmed V and J ends, which lost 1 base and 6 bases, there was a span of 4 bases. CDR3 size: 12 residues. Germline loops: CDR1 LGHDT, CDR2 YNNKEL (reference sequence). This CDR3 is CASSQVENTIYF. The CDR3 DNA reads as TGTGCCAGCAGCCAAGTGGAAAACACCATATATTTT.

In its sample, this clonotype was seen many times. CDR3 sequence (DNA): TGTGCCAGCAGTTATCAAGCGGGGGGGCCAAGGAATGAGCAGTTCTTC. As protein: CASSYQAGGPRNEQFF. The chain carries TRBV7-2 and TRBJ2-1; TRBD2 matches 10 bases. Germline V gives CDR1 SGHTA, CDR2 FQGNSA. The CDR3 extends over 16 amino acids. Trimming removed 6 bases from V and 7 bases from J; junction bases left unmatched: 12.

V gene TRBV10-2 combines with J gene TRBJ2-3; 14 bases agree with TRBD2. The V segment lost 1 base and the J segment 5 bases; nucleotides outside the gene matches: 8. The CDR3 is 18 residues long. From germline, CDR1 is WSHSY and CDR2 SAAADI. CDR3 DNA: TGCGCCAGCAGTGAGTTTACGACTAGCGGGGGGGCCGGAGATACGCAGTATTTT. It encodes CASSEFTTSGGAGDTQYF.

This clonotype was counted many times. This rearrangement joins TRBV6-2 or TRBV6-3 to TRBJ2-1, with D unclear. V was trimmed by 4 bases and J by 3 bases, leaving 10 bases between them. The CDR3 spans 14 residues. CDR1 MNHEY and CDR2 SVGEGT come from the germline V gene. DNA of the CDR3: TGTGCCAGCAGTTGGGTAGCAGGCTACAATGAGCAGTTCTTC. Its translation: CASSWVAGYNEQFF.

This clonotype showed up many times. The gene calls are TRBV6-1 and TRBJ1-5; D is ambiguous. The V end was cut by 5 bases, the J end by 5 bases, with 16 bases between. Germline V gene sequence: CDR1 MNHNS, CDR2 SASEGT. This CDR3 is 15 amino acids long. The CDR3: CASSRTTQRDQPQHF. The DNA of the CDR3 is TGTGCCAGCAGTAGGACTACTCAAAGGGATCAGCCCCAGCATTTT.

At least ten counts were recorded for this clonotype. The chain uses TRBV12-3 or TRBV12-4 and TRBJ1-1; maybe TRBD1 (5 bases). V lost 5 bases, J lost 3 bases, and 13 bases lay in between. The CDR3 is 14 amino acids. The CDR3 loop reads CASSIRAIDTEAFF. CDR3 DNA sequence: TGTGCCAGCAGTATCAGGGCCATCGACACTGAAGCTTTCTTT.

This clonotype showed up many times. This sequence joins TRBV14 and TRBJ2-5; no reliable D call. Germline CDR1 SGHDN, CDR2 FVKESK. V was trimmed by 2 bases and J by 5 bases, leaving 6 bases between them. The CDR3 consists of 12 residues. The CDR3 region has the DNA TGTGCCAGCAGCCAACAAAGGGAGACCCAGTACTTC. Encoded protein: CASSQQRETQYF.

This clonotype was counted at least ten times. The chain is built from TRBV19 and TRBJ1-4; the D is unclear. Trimming took off 5 bases at V and 0 bases at J, with 10 bases between the two ends. This CDR3 has 15 residues. Germline V CDR1 and CDR2: LNHDA, SQIVND (reference sequence). The CDR3 is CASSPQRATNEKLFF. In DNA, the CDR3 is TGTGCCAGTAGTCCGCAGCGGGCAACTAATGAAAAACTGTTTTTT.

This clonotype showed up many times. The J gene is TRBJ2-7, the V gene TRBV7-2; 7 nucleotides agree with TRBD2. The V gene end was trimmed by 5 bases and the J gene end by 0 bases; junction bases not matched to a gene: 4. The CDR3 contains 14 residues. Germline assignment: CDR1 SGHTA and CDR2 FQGNSA. CDR3 residues: CASSGGGSSYEQYF. As DNA, the CDR3 is TGTGCCAGCAGCGGGGGGGGAAGCTCCTACGAGCAGTACTTC.

CDR3 nucleotide sequence: TGCGCCAGCAGCTCCGATGGAACTGAAGCTTTCTTT. Its protein product is CASSSDGTEAFF. The V and J genes are TRBV5-1 and TRBJ1-1; D gene unclear. Deletions cut 3 bases from V and 5 bases from J, with 8 bases between. The CDR3 has 12 residues. Germline V gene data show CDR1 as SGHRS and CDR2 as YFSETQ.

The chain couples TRBV6-2 or TRBV6-3 to TRBJ1-1; D is possibly TRBD1 (5 bases). The CDR3 is 13 amino acids. Germline assignment: CDR1 MNHEY and CDR2 SVGEGT. With 2 bases removed from V and 6 bases from J, the gap between germline ends came to 10 bases. CDR3 loop: CASSYRSGAEAFF. CDR3 coding DNA: TGTGCCAGCAGTTACAGGTCGGGGGCTGAAGCTTTCTTT.

Points on this clonotype: This may come from a read error, since a much larger clone is one base off. The chain couples TRBV29-1 to TRBJ2-3; D remains ambiguous. CDR3 length equals 13 residues. Germline CDR1 SQVTM, CDR2 ANQGSEA. CDR3 in DNA: TGCAGCGTTGATTTCGGAGCCACAGTTACGCAGTATTTT. The encoded protein is CSVDFGATVTQYF.

To note about this clonotype: Given a much more abundant clone one base away, this may be a read error. In this CDR3 the conserved last residue, phenylalanine or tryptophan, is missing, so a read error is likely. CDR3: CASSPGPESTDTQYS. The CDR3 bases are TGTGCCAGCTCCCCGGGGCCAGAGAGCACAGATACGCAGTATTCT. V gene TRBV18 combines with J gene TRBJ2-3, with D perhaps assigned TRBD1 or TRBD2 (5 bases each). The V gene lost 6 bases and the J gene lost 0 bases, with 13 bases spanning the gap. This CDR3 has 15 residues. CDR1 is KGHSH and CDR2 is LQKENI in the germline V gene.

The rearrangement links TRBV25-1 to TRBJ1-6, with D possibly matching TRBD1 (6 bases). Germline loops: CDR1 MGHDK, CDR2 SYGVNS. CDR3 size: 15 residues. The ends were cut back, 5 bases at V and 7 bases at J, with 15 bases in the middle. CDR3 in DNA: TGTGCCAGCAGTAGCTTCGACAGGAAGAATTCACCCCTCCACTTT. Protein sequence: CASSSFDRKNSPLHF.

This clonotype came up many times. The V call is TRBV15, the J call TRBJ2-1; tentative D call: TRBD1 (5 bases). The germline V gene encodes CDR1 LNHNV and CDR2 YYDKDF (reference sequence). The CDR3 consists of 15 residues. V shed 6 bases and J shed 0 bases, with 12 bases lying between them. The CDR3 sequence is CATSIVRDSYNEQFF. The CDR3 coding sequence is TGTGCCACCAGTATAGTCAGGGACTCCTACAATGAGCAGTTCTTC.

In its sample, this clonotype was seen a few times. Just one base apart from a much larger clone, this may be a read error. The chain carries TRBV19 and TRBJ2-7; D gene unclear. Trimming took 4 bases from V and 6 from J, leaving 16 bases between them. The CDR3 is made up of 14 amino acids. The germline V gene encodes CDR1 LNHDA and CDR2 SQIVND (reference sequence). The DNA for the CDR3 is TGTGCCAGTAGTAGAGACACAAACCCCTTCGAGCAGTACTTC. Amino acids: CASSRDTNPFEQYF.

The chain has TRBV29-1 and TRBJ1-1; the D is unclear. CDR1 is SQVTM and CDR2 is ANQGSEA in the germline V gene. Trimming took off 4 bases at V and 2 bases at J, with 8 bases between the two ends. This CDR3 region has 12 residues. Written as DNA, the CDR3 is TGCAGCGTTGCTCGGGGAAACACTGAAGCTTTCTTT. Protein sequence: CSVARGNTEAFF.

This clonotype was found many times. The chain links TRBV11-3 to TRBJ2-7; TRBD1 aligns across 11 bases. The CDR3 sequence is 16 residues long. Germline trimming cut 5 bases from V and 5 bases from J; bases unmatched to any gene: 11. The V gene's germline CDR1 is SGHNT and CDR2 YENEEA. CDR3 sequence (DNA): TGTGCCAGCAGCCCTAGTGGGACAGGGGGTCTCCACGAGCAGTACTTC. This translates into CASSPSGTGGLHEQYF.

There are many counts of this clonotype. The chain links TRBV29-1 to TRBJ1-2; the match to TRBD1 covers 7 bases. CDR1 and CDR2 (germline): SQVTM, ANQGSEA. The CDR3 contains 12 residues. With 3 bases clipped from V and 4 bases from J, the junction kept 2 bases outside the gene matches. The CDR3 bases are TGCAGCGTTGACAGGGGGGCCTATGGCTACACCTTC. This gives the protein CSVDRGAYGYTF. The whole variable domain, filled in from reference TRBV29-1 and TRBJ1-2, reads SAVISQKPSRDICQRGTSLTIQCQVDSQVTMMFWYRQQPGQSLTLIATANQGSEATYESGFVIDKFPISRPNLTFSTLTVSNMSPEDSSIYLCSVDRGAYGYTFGSGTRLTVV.

The V and J genes are TRBV7-6 and TRBJ2-2, with D perhaps TRBD2 (6 bases). Trimming cost V 5 bases and J 3 bases, with 19 bases left between them. CDR1 is SGHVS, CDR2 FNYEAQ, per germline. The CDR3 totals 17 residues. The DNA for the CDR3 is TGTGCCAGCAGCATTAGAATCGGGGGAAGAGACACCGGGGAGCTGTTTTTT. Translating it yields CASSIRIGGRDTGELFF.

This clonotype has at least ten counts. The chain combines TRBV7-2 with TRBJ1-1; a weak D match, TRBD1 (5 bases). Germline-derived CDR1 and CDR2 are SGHTA and FQGNSA. The CDR3 is 13 amino acids. V was cut by 4 bases and J by 1 base, with 7 bases left in between. CDR3: CASSSDRNTEAFF. Written as DNA, the CDR3 is TGTGCCAGCAGCTCTGACAGGAACACTGAAGCTTTCTTT.

This clonotype has ten or more counts. V is TRBV10-1 and J is TRBJ1-6, with D perhaps matching TRBD1 (5 bases). V was shortened by 0 bases and J by 10 bases, with 13 bases between the two germline ends. The germline V gene has CDR1 WNHNN and CDR2 SYGVQD (reference sequence). The CDR3 extends over 15 amino acids. This CDR3 is CASSESKPGWSPLHF. The CDR3 DNA reads TGCGCCAGCAGTGAGTCGAAGCCAGGGTGGTCACCCCTCCACTTT.

This clonotype was seen ten or more times. V gene TRBV3-1 combines with J gene TRBJ2-5, with TRBD2 matching over 8 bases. The J segment lost 2 bases and the V segment lost 4 bases, leaving 9 bases of the junction unmatched. The CDR3 is 16 amino acids. CDR1 and CDR2 from the germline V gene are LGHDT and YNNKEL (reference sequence). The CDR3 coding sequence is TGTGCCAGCAGCCCTCCCTGGACTAGCAGGCAAGAGACCCAGTACTTC. Translating it yields CASSPPWTSRQETQYF.